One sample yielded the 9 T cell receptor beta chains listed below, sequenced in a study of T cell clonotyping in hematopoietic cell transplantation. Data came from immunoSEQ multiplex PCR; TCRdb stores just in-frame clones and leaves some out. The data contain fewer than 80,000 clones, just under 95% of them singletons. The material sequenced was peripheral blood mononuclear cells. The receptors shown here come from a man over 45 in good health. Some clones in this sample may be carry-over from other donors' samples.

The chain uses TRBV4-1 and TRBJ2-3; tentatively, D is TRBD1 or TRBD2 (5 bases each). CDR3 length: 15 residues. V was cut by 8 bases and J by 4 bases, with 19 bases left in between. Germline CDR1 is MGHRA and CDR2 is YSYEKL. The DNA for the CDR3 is TGCGCCAGCGCTTCCGGGGCCCAAGTCCCAGATACGCAGTATTTT. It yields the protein CASASGAQVPDTQYF.

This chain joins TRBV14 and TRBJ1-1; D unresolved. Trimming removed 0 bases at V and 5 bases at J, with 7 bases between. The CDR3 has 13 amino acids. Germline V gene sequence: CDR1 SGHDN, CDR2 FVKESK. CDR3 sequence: CASSQEVRTEAFF. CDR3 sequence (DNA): TGTGCCAGCAGCCAAGAGGTGCGGACTGAAGCTTTCTTT.

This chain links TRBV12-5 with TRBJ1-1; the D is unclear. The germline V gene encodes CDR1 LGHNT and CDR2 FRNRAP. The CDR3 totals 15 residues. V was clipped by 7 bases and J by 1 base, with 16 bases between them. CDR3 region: CASAPSSYRNTEAFF. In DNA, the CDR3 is TGTGCTAGTGCCCCGTCGAGTTATAGGAACACTGAAGCTTTCTTT.

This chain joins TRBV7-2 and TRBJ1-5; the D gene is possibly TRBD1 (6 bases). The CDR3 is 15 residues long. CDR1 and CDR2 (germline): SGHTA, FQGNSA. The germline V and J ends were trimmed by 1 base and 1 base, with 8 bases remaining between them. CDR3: CASSLVGTSNQPQHF. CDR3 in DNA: TGTGCCAGCAGCTTAGTGGGGACAAGCAATCAGCCCCAGCATTTT.

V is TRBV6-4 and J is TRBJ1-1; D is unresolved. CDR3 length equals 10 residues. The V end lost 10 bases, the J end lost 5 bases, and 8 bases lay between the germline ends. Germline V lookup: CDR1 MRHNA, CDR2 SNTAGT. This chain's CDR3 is CATRGTEAFF. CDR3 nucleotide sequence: TGTGCCACACGAGGGACTGAAGCTTTCTTT.

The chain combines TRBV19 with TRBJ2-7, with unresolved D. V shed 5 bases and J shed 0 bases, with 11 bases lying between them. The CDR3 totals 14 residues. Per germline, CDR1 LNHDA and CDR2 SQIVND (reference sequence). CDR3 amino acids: CASSPLLDSYEQYF. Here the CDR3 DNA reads TGTGCCAGTAGTCCCCTACTTGACTCCTACGAGCAGTACTTC.

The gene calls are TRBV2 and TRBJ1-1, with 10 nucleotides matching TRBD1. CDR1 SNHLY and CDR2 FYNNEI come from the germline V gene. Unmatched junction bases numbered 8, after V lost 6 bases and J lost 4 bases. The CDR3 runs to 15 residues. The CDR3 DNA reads TGTGCCAGCAGGGGGACAGGGGTTACGAGCACTGAAGCTTTCTTT. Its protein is CASRGTGVTSTEAFF.

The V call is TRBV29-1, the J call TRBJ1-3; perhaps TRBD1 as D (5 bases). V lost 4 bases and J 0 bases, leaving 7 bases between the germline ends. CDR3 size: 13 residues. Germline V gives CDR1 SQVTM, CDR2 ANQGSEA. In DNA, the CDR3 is TGCAGCGTTGTGGGGGGCTCTGGAAACACCATATATTTT. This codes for CSVVGGSGNTIYF.

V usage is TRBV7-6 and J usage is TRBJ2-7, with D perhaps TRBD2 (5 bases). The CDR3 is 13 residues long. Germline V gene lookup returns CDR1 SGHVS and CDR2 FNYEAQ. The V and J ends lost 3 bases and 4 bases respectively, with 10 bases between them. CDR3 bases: TGTGCCAGCAGCTTCGGGGATTTTTACGAGCAGTACTTC. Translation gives CASSFGDFYEQYF.